The entry below gives a single T cell receptor beta chain sequence along with its context. This table comes from immunoSEQ multiplex PCR, and its TCRdb copy is limited to in-frame clones, with some not included. This table holds approximately 64,000 clones, about 88% found once. This entry is derived from a study of OX40 agonist ivuxolimab in advanced cancers. V lost 0 bases and J 0 bases, leaving 8 bases between the germline ends. The CDR3 is made up of 15 amino acids. Germline assignment: CDR1 MNHEY and CDR2 SVGAGI. This material consisted of CD4+ or CD8+ T cells sorted from blood, taken in a trial of the OX40 agonist ivuxolimab. The V call is TRBV6-5, the J call TRBJ1-1; D unresolved. The clonotype was recovered from an adult with an advanced solid tumor such as melanoma, head and neck, liver or kidney cancer. This CDR3 reads CASSYSAEMNTEAFF. The CDR3 DNA follows: TGTGCCAGCAGTTACTCCGCAGAAATGAACACTGAAGCTTTCTTT.